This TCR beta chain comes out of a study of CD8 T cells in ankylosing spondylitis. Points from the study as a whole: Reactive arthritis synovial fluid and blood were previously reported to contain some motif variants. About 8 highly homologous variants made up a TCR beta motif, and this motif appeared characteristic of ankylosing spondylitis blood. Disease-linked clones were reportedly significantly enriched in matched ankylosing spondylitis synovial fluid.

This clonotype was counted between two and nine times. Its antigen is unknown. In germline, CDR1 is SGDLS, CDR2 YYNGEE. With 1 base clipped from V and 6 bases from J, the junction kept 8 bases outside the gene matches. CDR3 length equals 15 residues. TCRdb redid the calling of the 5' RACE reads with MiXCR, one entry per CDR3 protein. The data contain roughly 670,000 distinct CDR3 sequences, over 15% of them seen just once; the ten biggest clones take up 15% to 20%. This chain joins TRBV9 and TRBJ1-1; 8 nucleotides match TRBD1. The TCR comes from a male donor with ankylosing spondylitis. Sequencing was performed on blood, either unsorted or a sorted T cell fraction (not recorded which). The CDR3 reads CASSVPGQGDAEAFF. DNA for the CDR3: TGTGCCAGCAGCGTACCCGGACAGGGCGACGCTGAAGCTTTCTTT.